This T cell receptor beta chain emerged from a study of T-cell reconstitution after alpha-beta-depleted transplantation in children. There are 15 residues in the CDR3. The V gene's germline CDR1 is MDHEN and CDR2 SYDVKM. The V and J ends lost 1 base and 0 bases respectively, with 4 bases between them. TCRbeta library construction was performed incorporating unique molecular identifiers. TCRdb analysed the PCR reads with MiXCR anew, one entry per CDR3 protein. The table shows 75,000 to 100,000 distinct CDR3 sequences, with 6.5% to 8.5% occurring only once. This clonotype has ten or more counts. The chain combines TRBV28 with TRBJ2-6; no reliable D call. The sequenced sample was PBMCs from the stem cell graft donor, obtained from the stem cell graft. This sequence originates from a human donor who donated a stem cell graft to a child with congenital amegakaryocytic thrombocytopenia. This CDR3 is CASSLSGSGANVLTF. For the CDR3, the DNA is TGTGCCAGCAGTTTATCTGGCTCTGGGGCCAACGTCCTGACTTTC.